This T cell receptor beta chain stems from a study of OX40 agonist ivuxolimab in advanced cancers. Assay: immunoSEQ multiplex PCR; the TCRdb copy retains only in-frame clones and omits some. The table shows 71,000 or so clones, with approximately 89% occurring only once. The V and J ends lost 4 bases and 1 base, in that order; junction bases with no gene match: 6. CDR3 length: 15 amino acids. Per germline, CDR1 SEHNR and CDR2 FQNEAQ (reference sequence). Here the sequenced sample was CD4+ or CD8+ T cells sorted from blood, taken in a trial of the OX40 agonist ivuxolimab. The TCR was taken from an adult with an advanced solid tumor such as melanoma, head and neck, liver or kidney cancer. The gene calls are TRBV7-9 and TRBJ1-1, with 7 bases aligning to TRBD1. The DNA for the CDR3 is TGTGCCAGCAGCTCGACCAGACAGGGGAACACTGAAGCTTTCTTT. Translation gives CASSSTRQGNTEAFF.